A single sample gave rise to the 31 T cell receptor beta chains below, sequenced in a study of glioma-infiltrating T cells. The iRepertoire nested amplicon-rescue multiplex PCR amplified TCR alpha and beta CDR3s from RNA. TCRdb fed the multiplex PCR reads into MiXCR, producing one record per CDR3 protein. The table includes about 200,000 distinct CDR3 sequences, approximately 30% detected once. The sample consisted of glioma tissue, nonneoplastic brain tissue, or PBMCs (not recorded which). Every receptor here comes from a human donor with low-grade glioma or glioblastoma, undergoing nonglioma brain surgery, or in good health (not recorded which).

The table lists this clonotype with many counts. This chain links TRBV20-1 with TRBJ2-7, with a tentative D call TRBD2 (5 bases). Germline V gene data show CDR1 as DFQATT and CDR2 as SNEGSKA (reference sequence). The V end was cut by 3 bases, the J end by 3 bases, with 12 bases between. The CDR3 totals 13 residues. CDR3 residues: CSASSEFGYEQYF. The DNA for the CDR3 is TGCAGTGCTAGTAGCGAGTTTGGCTACGAGCAGTACTTC.

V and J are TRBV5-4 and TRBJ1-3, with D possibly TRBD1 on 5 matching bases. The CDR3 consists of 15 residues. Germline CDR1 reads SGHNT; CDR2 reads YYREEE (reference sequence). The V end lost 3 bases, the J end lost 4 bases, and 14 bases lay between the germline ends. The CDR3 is CASSSGPLGGNTIYF. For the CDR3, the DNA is TGTGCCAGCAGCTCGGGACCCTTAGGGGGAAACACCATATATTTT.

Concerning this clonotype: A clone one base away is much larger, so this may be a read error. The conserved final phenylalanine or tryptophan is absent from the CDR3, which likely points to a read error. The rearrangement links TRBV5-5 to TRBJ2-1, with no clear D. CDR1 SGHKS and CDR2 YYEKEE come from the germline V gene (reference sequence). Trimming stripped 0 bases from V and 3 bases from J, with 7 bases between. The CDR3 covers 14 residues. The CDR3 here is CASSLGPLYNEQFL. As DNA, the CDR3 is TGTGCCAGCAGCTTGGGACCACTCTACAATGAGCAGTTCTTA.

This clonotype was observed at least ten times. CDR3 loop: CASSSGGQGKDTQYF. The CDR3 region has the DNA TGTGCCAGCAGCTCCGGGGGACAGGGGAAAGATACGCAGTATTTT. The rearrangement joins TRBV7-2 to TRBJ2-3; 10 bases fit TRBD1. CDR3 length: 15 residues. CDR1 is SGHTA, CDR2 FQGNSA, per germline. J was trimmed by 5 bases and V by 4 bases; bases with no gene match: 6.

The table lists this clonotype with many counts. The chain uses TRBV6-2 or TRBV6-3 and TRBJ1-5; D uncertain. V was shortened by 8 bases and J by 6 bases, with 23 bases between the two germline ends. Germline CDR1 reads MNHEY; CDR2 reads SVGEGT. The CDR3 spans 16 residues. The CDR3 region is CASSPQRTSGTQPQHF. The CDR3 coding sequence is TGTGCCAGCTCTCCCCAAAGGACTTCGGGTACTCAGCCCCAGCATTTT.

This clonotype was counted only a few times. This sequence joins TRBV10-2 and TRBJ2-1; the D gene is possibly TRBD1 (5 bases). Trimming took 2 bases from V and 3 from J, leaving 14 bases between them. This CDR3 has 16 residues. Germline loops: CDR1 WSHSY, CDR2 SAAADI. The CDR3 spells CASSEDPGNNYNEQFF. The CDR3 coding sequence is TGCGCCAGCAGTGAGGATCCAGGGAATAACTACAATGAGCAGTTCTTC.

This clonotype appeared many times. CDR3 sequence: CASSFYVRGWFLNEQFF. Here the CDR3 DNA reads TGTGCCAGCAGTTTTTATGTTAGGGGGTGGTTCCTCAATGAGCAGTTCTTC. The chain combines TRBV28 with TRBJ2-1, with D perhaps TRBD1 (6 bases). The CDR3 spans 17 residues. The germline V gene has CDR1 MDHEN and CDR2 SYDVKM. Trimming stripped 3 bases from V and 6 bases from J, with 21 bases between.

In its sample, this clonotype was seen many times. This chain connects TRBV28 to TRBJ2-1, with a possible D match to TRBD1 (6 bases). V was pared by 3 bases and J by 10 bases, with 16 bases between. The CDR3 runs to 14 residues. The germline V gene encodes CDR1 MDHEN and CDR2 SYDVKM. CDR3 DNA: TGTGCCAGCAGTTTCCAAAACAGGGATCGGGAGCAGTTCTTC. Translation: CASSFQNRDREQFF.

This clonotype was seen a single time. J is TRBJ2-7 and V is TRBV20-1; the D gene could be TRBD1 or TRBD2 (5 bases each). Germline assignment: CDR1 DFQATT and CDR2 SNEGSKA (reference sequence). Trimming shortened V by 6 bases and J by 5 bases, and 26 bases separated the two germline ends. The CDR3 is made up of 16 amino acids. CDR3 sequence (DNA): TGCAGTGCCAGCAGTTACGGAGGACAAGGCCCCAACGAGCAGTACTTC. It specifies CSASSYGGQGPNEQYF.

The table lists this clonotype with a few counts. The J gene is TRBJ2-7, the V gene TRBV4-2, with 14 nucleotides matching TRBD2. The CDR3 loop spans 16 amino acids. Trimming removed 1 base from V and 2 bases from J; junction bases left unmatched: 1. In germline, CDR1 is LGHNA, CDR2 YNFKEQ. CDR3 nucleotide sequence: TGTGCCAGCAGCCAAGTGACTAGCGGGAGGGCCTACGAGCAGTACTTC. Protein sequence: CASSQVTSGRAYEQYF.

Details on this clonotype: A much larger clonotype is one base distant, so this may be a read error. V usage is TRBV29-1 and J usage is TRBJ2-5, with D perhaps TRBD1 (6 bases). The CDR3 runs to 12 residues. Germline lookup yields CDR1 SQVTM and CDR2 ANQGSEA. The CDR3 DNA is TGCAGCGTTGAGGGACAACAAGAGACCAAGTACTTC. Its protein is CSVEGQQETKYF.

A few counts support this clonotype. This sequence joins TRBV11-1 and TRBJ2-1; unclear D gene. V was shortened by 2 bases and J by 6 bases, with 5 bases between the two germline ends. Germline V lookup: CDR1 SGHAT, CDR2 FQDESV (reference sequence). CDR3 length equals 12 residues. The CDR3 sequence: CASSLNRNEQFF. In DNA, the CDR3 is TGTGCCAGCAGCTTAAATCGCAATGAGCAGTTCTTC.

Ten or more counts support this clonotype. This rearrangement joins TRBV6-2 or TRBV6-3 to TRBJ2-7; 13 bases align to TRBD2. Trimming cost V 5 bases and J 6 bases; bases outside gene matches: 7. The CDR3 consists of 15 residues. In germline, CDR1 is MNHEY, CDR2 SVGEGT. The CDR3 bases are TGTGCCAGCAGTGAGACTAGCGGGAGGTACAGCGAGCAGTACTTC. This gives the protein CASSETSGRYSEQYF.

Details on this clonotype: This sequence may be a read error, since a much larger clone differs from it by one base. The CDR3 DNA reads as TGTGCCAGCAGCAATGGGGATCCAGATACGAAGTATTTT. This codes for CASSNGDPDTKYF. This sequence joins TRBV7-9 and TRBJ2-3; D unresolved. Germline V lookup: CDR1 SEHNR, CDR2 FQNEAQ (reference sequence). The CDR3 is 13 residues long.

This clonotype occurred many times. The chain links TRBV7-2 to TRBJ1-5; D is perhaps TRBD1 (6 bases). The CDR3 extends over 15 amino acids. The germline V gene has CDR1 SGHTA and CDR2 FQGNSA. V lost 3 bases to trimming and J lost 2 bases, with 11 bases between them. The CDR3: CASSFGGQGNQPQHF. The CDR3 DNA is TGTGCCAGCAGCTTCGGGGGGCAAGGCAATCAGCCCCAGCATTTT. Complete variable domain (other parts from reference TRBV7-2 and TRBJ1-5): GAGVSQSPSNKVTEKGKDVELRCDPISGHTALYWYRQSLGQGLEFLIYFQGNSAPDKSGLPSDRFSAERTGGSVSTLTIQRTQQEDSAVYLCASSFGGQGNQPQHFGDGTRLSIL.

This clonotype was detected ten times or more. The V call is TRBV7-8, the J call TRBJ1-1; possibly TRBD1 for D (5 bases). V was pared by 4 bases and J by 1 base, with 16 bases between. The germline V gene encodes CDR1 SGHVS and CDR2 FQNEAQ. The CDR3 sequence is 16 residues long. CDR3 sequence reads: CASSYPPNRPNTEAFF. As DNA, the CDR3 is TGTGCCAGCAGCTACCCCCCGAACAGGCCGAACACTGAAGCTTTCTTT.

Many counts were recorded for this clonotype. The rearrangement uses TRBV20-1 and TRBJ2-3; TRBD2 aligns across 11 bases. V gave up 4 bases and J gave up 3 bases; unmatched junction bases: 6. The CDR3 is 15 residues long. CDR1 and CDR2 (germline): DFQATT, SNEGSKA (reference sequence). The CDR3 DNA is TGCAGTGCTACAGCACTAGCGGGAGCGACAGATACGCAGTATTTT. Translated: CSATALAGATDTQYF.

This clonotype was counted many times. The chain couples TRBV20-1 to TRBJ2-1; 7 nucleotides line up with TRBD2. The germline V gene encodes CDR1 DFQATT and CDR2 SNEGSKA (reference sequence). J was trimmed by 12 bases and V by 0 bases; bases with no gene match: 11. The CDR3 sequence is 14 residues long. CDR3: CSARDEAGRIRQFF. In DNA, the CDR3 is TGCAGTGCTAGAGACGAAGCGGGACGTATCAGGCAGTTCTTC.

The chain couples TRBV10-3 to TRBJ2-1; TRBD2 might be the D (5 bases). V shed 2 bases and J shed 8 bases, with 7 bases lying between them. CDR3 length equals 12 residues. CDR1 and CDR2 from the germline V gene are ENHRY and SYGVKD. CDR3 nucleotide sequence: TGTGCCATCAGTGAGCTAGCTCATGAGCAGTTCTTC. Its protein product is CAISELAHEQFF.

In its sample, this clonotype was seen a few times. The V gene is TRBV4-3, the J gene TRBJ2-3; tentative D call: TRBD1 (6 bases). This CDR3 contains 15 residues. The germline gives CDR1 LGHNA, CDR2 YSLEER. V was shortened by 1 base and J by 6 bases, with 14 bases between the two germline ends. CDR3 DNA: TGCGCCAGCAGCCAAGTGTACAGGGCAGCGGATACGCAGTATTTT. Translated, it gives CASSQVYRAADTQYF.

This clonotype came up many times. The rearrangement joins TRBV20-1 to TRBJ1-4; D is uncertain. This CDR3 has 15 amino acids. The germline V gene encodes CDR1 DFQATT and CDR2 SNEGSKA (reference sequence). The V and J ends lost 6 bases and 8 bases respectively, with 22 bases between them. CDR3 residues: CSAPNHPDLREKLFF. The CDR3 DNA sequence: TGCAGTGCCCCGAACCACCCAGACCTTCGGGAAAAACTGTTTTTT.

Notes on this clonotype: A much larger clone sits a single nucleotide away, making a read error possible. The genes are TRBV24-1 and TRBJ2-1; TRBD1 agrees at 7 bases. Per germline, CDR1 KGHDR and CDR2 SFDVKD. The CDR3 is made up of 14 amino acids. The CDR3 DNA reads TGTGCCACCAGTGTGACAGGGAGAGATAATGAGCAGTCCTTC. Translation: CATSVTGRDNEQSF.

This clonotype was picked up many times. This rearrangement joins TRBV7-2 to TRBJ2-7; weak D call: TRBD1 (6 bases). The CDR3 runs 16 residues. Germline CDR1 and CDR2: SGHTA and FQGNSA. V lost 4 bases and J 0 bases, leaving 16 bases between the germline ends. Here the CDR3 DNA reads TGTGCCAGCAGCTCCCACGGTGGGGGCGGCTCCTACGAGCAGTACTTC. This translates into CASSSHGGGGSYEQYF. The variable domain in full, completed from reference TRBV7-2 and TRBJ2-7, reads GAGVSQSPSNKVTEKGKDVELRCDPISGHTALYWYRQSLGQGLEFLIYFQGNSAPDKSGLPSDRFSAERTGGSVSTLTIQRTQQEDSAVYLCASSSHGGGGSYEQYFGPGTRLTVT.

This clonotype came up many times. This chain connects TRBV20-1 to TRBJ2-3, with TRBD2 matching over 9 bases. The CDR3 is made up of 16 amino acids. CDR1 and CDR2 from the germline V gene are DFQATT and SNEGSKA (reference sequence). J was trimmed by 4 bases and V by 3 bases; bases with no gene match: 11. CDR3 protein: CSASRLGREGADTQYF. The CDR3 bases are TGCAGTGCTAGCAGGCTTGGGCGGGAGGGCGCAGATACGCAGTATTTT.

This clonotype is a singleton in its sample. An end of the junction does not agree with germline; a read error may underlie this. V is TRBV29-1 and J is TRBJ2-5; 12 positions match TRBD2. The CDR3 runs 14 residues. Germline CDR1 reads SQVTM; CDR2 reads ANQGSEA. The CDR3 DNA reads TGCAGCCCATCTAGCGGGAGGGTAGGAGAGACCCAGTCCTTC. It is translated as CSPSSGRVGETQSF.

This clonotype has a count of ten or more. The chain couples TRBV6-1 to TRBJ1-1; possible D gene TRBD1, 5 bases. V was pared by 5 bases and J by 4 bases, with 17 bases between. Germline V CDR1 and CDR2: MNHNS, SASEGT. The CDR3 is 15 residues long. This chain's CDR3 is CASSFREGYTTEAFF. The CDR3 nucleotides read TGTGCCAGCAGTTTCAGGGAGGGGTATACCACTGAAGCTTTCTTT.

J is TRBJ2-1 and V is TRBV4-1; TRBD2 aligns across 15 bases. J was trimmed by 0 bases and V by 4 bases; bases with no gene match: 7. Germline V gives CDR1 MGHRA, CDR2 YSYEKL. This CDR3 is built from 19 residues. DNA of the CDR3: TGCGCCAGCAGCCCAGGACTAGCGGGAGGGCGTGGCTCCTACAATGAGCAGTTCTTC. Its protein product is CASSPGLAGGRGSYNEQFF.

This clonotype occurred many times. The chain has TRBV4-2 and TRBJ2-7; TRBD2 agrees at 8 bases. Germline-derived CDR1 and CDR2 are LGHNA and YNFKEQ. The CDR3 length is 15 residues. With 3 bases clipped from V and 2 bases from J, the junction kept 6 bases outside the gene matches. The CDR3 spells CASSQATSGPYEQYF. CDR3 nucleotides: TGTGCCAGCAGCCAGGCAACTAGCGGTCCCTACGAGCAGTACTTC.

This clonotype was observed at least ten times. This CDR3 reads CASSQPRDTYAEQYF. The CDR3 DNA reads as TGCGCCAGCAGCCAACCCCGGGACACTTACGCTGAGCAGTACTTC. This chain joins TRBV4-1 and TRBJ2-7; D is perhaps TRBD1 (6 bases). Germline loops: CDR1 MGHRA, CDR2 YSYEKL. The CDR3 length is 15 residues. Trimming left V 2 bases short and J 7 bases short, with 18 bases between.

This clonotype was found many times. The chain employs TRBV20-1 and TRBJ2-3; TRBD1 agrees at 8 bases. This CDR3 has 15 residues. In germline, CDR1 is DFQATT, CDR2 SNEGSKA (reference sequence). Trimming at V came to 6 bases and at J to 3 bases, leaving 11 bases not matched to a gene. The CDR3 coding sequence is TGCAGTGCGATATGGACAGGGATGAGAACAGATACGCAGTATTTT. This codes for CSAIWTGMRTDTQYF.

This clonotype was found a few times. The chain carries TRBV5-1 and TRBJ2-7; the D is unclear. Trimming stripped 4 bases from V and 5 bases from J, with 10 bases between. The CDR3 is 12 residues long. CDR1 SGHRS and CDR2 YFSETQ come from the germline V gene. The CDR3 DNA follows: TGCGCCAGCAGCCCCACGGGCCACGAGCAGTACTTC. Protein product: CASSPTGHEQYF.